A selection of T cell receptor beta chains follows, all from one sample in a study of early T cells in non-severe SARS-CoV-2 infection. MiXCR was run by TCRdb on the 5' RACE reads, yielding one entry per CDR3 protein. The data show 75,000 to 100,000 distinct CDR3 sequences, around 16% seen once. Sequenced: whole blood. All receptors come from an adult who was a healthcare worker with PCR-confirmed SARS-CoV-2 infection or an uninfected control (not recorded which). CDR3s include the opening cysteine and the closing phenylalanine or tryptophan.

j_call v_call cdr3_aa
TRBJ1-1 TRBV5-1 CASSPGSSNTEAFF
TRBJ2-5 TRBV7-8 CASRGGETQYF
TRBJ1-4 TRBV7-6 CASSLLGAANEKLFF
TRBJ1-1 TRBV29-1 CSVEWPGATNTEAFF
TRBJ2-3 TRBV7-9 CASSSRGQGNTDTQYF
TRBJ1-2 TRBV12-3/TRBV12-4 CASSLGTHYGYTF
TRBJ2-7 TRBV10-2 CASSDYYEQYF
TRBJ1-4 TRBV12-3/TRBV12-4 CASRETGRDEKLFF
TRBJ2-7 TRBV25-1 CASSEGVEQYF
TRBJ2-5 TRBV20-1 CSARASSGGAGPQETQYF
TRBJ2-4 TRBV7-8 CASSPNLLAKNIQYF
TRBJ1-1 TRBV2 CASNQGRNTEAFF